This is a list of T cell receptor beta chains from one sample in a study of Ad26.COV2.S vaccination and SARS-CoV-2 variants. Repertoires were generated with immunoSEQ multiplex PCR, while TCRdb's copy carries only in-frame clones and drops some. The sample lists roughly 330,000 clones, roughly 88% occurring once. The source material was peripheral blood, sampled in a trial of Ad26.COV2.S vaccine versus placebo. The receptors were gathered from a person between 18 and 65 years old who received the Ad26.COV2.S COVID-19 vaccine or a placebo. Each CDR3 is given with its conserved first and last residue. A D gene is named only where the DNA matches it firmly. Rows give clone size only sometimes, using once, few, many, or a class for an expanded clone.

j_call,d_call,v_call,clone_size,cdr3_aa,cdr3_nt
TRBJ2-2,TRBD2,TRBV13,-,CASSLAVLAGLTGELFF,TGTGCCAGCAGCTTAGCCGTACTAGCGGGATTGACCGGGGAGCTGTTTTTT
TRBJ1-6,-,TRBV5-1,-,CASSLGLGDYNSPLHF,TGCGCCAGCAGCTTGGGACTGGGCGACTATAATTCACCCCTCCACTTT
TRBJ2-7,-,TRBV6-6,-,CASSDQSSYEQYF,TGTGCCAGCTCTGACCAGAGCTCCTACGAGCAGTACTTC
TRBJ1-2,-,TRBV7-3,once,CASSLTVTGRVDYGYTF,TGTGCCAGCAGCTTAACGGTGACTGGGCGCGTCGATTATGGCTACACCTTC
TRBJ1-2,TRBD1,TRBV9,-,CASSVGTGLNYGYTF,TGTGCCAGCAGCGTTGGGACAGGCCTTAACTATGGCTACACCTTC
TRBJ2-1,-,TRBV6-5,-,CASRFGGPGAEQFF,TGTGCCAGCAGATTCGGAGGCCCCGGGGCCGAGCAGTTCTTC
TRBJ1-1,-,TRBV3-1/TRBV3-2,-,CASSQDLIGRGAFF,TGTGCCAGCAGCCAAGATCTGATAGGGCGGGGAGCTTTCTTT
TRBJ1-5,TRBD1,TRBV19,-,CASSLTGGNGNQPQHF,TGTGCCAGTAGTCTCACAGGGGGCAACGGCAATCAGCCCCAGCATTTT
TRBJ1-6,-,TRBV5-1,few,CASSPETGFNSPLHF,TGCGCCAGCAGCCCGGAGACAGGATTCAATTCACCCCTCCACTTT
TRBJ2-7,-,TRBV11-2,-,CASSLGWDYEQYF,TGTGCCAGCAGCTTAGGTTGGGATTACGAGCAGTACTTC
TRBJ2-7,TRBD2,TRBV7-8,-,CASSLEFGTSLEQYF,TGTGCCAGCAGCTTAGAGTTCGGGACTAGCCTCGAGCAGTACTTC
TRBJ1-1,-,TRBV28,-,CASSVPANTEAFF,TGTGCCAGCAGTGTCCCCGCGAACACTGAAGCTTTCTTT
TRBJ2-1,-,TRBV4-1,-,CASSHAQQGYNEQFF,TGCGCCAGCAGCCACGCCCAACAGGGTTACAATGAGCAGTTCTTC
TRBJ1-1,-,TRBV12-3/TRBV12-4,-,CASSLDPAPAFF,TGTGCCAGCAGCCTCGACCCGGCCCCCGCTTTCTTT
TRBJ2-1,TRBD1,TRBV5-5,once,CASSSRSWQGASDEQFF,TGTGCCAGCAGCTCCCGCTCGTGGCAGGGGGCTTCAGATGAGCAGTTCTTC
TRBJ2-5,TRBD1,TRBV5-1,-,CASSFEGGQGYRDGTQYF,TGCGCCAGCAGCTTCGAGGGGGGACAGGGGTATCGAGACGGGACCCAGTACTTC
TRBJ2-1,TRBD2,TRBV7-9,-,CASSQGTSGTYNEQFF,TGTGCCAGCAGCCAAGGGACTAGCGGAACCTACAATGAGCAGTTCTTC
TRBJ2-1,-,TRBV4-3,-,CASSQDLAVGNYNEQFF,TGCGCCAGCAGCCAAGATCTTGCAGTTGGAAACTACAATGAGCAGTTCTTC
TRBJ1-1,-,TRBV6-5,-,CASSLRQTLEAFF,TGTGCCAGCAGTCTCCGACAGACCCTTGAAGCTTTCTTT
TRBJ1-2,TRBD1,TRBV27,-,CASSLKWTGTGLGYGYTF,TGTGCCAGCAGTTTAAAGTGGACCGGGACAGGGTTAGGCTATGGCTACACCTTC
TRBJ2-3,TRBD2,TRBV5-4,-,CASSPGGSGGRGDTQYF,TGTGCCAGCAGCCCCGGTGGTAGCGGGGGCCGGGGAGATACGCAGTATTTT
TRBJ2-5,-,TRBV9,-,CASSVDSWGSRETQYF,TGTGCCAGCAGCGTAGATTCGTGGGGGTCCCGAGAGACCCAGTACTTC
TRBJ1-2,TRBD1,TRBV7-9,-,CASSLAWPTGKYGYTF,TGTGCCAGCAGCTTAGCGTGGCCGACAGGGAAATATGGCTACACCTTC
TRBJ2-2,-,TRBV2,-,CASVAENTGELFF,TGTGCCAGCGTAGCGGAGAACACCGGGGAGCTGTTTTTT
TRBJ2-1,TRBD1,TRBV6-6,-,CASSSIGQGNFQFF,TGTGCCAGCAGTTCTATAGGACAGGGAAACTTTCAGTTCTTC
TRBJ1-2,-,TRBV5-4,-,CASSSGQEQRIVGYTF,TGTGCCAGCAGCTCCGGACAAGAGCAGCGTATTGTTGGCTACACCTTC
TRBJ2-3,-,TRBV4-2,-,CASSPLSGENTDTQYF,TGTGCCAGCAGCCCCCTTAGCGGAGAAAACACAGATACGCAGTATTTT
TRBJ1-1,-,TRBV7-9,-,CASSLVRGPYDYTEAFF,TGTGCCAGCAGCTTAGTTCGTGGACCCTACGATTACACTGAAGCTTTCTTT
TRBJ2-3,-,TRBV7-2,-,CASSSPASGISTDTQYF,TGTGCCAGCAGCTCCCCTGCGTCAGGGATTAGCACAGATACGCAGTATTTT